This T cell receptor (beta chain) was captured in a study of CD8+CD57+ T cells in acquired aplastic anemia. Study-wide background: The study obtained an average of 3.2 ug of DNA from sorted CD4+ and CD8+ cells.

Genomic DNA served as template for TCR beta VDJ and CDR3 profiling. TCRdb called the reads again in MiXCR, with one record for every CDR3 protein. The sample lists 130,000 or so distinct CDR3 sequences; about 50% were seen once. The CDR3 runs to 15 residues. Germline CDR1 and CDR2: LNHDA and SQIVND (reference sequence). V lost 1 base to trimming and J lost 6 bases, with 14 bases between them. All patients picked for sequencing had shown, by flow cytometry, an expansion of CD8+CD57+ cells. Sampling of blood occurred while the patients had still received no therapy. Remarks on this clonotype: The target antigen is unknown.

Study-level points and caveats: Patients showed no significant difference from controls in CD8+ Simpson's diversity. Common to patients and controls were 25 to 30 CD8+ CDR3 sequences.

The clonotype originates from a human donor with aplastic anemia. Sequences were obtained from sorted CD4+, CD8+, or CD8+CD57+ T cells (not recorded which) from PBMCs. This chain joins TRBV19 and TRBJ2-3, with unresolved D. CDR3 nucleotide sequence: TGTGCCAGTAGTATAGGGACCTCCTTGGGGGATACGCAGTATTTT. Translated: CASSIGTSLGDTQYF.